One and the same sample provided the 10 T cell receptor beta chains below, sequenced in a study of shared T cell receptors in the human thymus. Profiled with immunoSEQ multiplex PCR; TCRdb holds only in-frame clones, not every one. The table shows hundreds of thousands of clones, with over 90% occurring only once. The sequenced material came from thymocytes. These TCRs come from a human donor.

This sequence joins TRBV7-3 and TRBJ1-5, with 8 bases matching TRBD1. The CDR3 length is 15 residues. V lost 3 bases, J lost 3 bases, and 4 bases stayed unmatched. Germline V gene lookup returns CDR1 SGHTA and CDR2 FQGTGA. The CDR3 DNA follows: TGTGCCAGCAGCTTGACAGGGGATGACAATCAGCCCCAGCATTTT. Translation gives CASSLTGDDNQPQHF.

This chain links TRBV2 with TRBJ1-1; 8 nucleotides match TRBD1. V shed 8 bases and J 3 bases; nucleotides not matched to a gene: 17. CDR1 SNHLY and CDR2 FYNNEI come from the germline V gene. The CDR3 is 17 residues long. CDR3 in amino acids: CASYTRTRGLGDTEAFF. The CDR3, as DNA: TGTGCCAGCTACACCAGGACCAGGGGGCTCGGGGACACTGAAGCTTTCTTT.

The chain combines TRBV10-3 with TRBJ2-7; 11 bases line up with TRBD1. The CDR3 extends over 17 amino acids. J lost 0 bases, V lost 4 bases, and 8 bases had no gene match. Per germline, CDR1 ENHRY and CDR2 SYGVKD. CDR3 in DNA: TGTGCCATCAGTGGGGTCGTCGGGACAGGGGGCTCCTACGAGCAGTACTTC. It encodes CAISGVVGTGGSYEQYF.

The CDR3 loop reads CASRTGGIYEQYF. CDR3 coding DNA: TGCGCCAGCAGAACAGGGGGCATTTACGAGCAGTACTTC. The chain couples TRBV5-1 to TRBJ2-7; 9 nucleotides align to TRBD1. The V segment lost 5 bases and the J segment 4 bases; nucleotides outside the gene matches: 4. Germline V gives CDR1 SGHRS, CDR2 YFSETQ. The CDR3 covers 13 residues.

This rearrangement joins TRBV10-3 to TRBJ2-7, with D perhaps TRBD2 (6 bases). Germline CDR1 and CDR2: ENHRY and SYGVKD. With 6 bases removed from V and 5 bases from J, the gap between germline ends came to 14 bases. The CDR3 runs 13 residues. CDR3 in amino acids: CAIREGAGDEQYF. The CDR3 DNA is TGTGCCATCAGGGAGGGTGCTGGCGACGAGCAGTACTTC.

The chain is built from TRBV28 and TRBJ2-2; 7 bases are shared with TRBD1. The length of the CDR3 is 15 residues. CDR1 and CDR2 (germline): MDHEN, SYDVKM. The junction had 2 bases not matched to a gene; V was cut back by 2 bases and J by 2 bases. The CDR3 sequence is CASSLGDRNTGELFF. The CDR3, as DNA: TGTGCCAGCAGTTTAGGGGACAGAAACACCGGGGAGCTGTTTTTT.

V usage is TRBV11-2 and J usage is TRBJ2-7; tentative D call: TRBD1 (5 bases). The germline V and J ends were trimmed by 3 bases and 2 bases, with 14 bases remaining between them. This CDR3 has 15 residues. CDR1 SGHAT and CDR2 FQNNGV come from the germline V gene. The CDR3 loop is CASSFSREPPYEQYF. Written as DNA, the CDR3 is TGTGCCAGCAGCTTCTCCAGGGAACCCCCCTACGAGCAGTACTTC. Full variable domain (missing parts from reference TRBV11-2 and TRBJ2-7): EAGVAQSPRYKIIEKRQSVAFWCNPISGHATLYWYQQILGQGPKLLIQFQNNGVVDDSQLPKDRFSAERLKGVDSTLKIQPAKLEDSAVYLCASSFSREPPYEQYFGPGTRLTVT.

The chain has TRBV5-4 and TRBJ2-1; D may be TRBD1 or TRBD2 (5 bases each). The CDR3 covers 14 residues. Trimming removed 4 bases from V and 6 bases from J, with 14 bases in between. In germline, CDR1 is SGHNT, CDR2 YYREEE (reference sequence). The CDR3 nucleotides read TGTGCCAGCAGCCTACCGGGACGGGTCAATGAGCAGTTCTTC. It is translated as CASSLPGRVNEQFF.

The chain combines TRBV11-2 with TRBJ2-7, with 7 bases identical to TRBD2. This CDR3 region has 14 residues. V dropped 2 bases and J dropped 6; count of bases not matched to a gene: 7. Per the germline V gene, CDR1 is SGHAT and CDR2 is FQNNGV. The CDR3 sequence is CASSLSGIAGEQYF. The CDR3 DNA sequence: TGTGCCAGCAGCTTAAGTGGGATAGCGGGCGAGCAGTACTTC.

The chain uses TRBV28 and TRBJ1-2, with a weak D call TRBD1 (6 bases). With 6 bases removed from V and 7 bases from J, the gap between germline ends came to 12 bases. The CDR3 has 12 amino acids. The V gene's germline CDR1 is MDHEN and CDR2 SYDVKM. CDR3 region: CASRSPGVGYTF. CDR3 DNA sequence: TGTGCCAGCAGGTCCCCAGGGGTTGGCTACACCTTC.